This entry concerns a single T cell receptor beta chain. Its antigen is not identified. The data are from a study of T cell responses to AZD1222 COVID-19 vaccine. General observations from the study: The sample set comprised mostly white British donors with more females, and clonal diversity was possibly underestimated.

Here immunoSEQ multiplex PCR was the method, and the copy in TCRdb shows in-frame clones only, minus some. The sample records about 170,000 clones, roughly 92% being singletons. The ends were cut back, 6 bases at V and 5 bases at J, with 16 bases in the middle. The germline CDR1 and CDR2 sequences are LGHDT and YNNKEL (reference sequence). The CDR3 sequence is 14 residues long. The receptor was isolated from an adult in good health. The chain recombines TRBV3-1 (or the pseudogene TRBV3-2) with TRBJ2-5; TRBD2 is a possible D gene (7 bases). The source material was peripheral blood, sampled on day 0 of AZD1222 vaccination. The CDR3 DNA sequence: TGTGCCAGCAGACGGACAGCGCGGGGGGAGACCCAGTACTTC. It encodes CASRRTARGETQYF.